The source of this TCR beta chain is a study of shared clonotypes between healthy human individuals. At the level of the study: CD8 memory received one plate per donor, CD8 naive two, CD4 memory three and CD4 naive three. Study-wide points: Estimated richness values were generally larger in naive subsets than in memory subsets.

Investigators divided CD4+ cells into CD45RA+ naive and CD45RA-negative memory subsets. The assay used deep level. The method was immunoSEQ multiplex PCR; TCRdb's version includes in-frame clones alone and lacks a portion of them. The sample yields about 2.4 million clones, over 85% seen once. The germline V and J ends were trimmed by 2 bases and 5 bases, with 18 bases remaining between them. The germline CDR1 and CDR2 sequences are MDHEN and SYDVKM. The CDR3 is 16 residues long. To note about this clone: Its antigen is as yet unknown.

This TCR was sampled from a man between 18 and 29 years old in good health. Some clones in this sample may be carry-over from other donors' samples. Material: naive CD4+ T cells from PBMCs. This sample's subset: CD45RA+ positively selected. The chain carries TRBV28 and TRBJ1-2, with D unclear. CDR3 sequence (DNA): TGTGCCAGCAGTTTAAGCGCCCGGACCGAAACTTATGGCTACACCTTC. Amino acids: CASSLSARTETYGYTF.